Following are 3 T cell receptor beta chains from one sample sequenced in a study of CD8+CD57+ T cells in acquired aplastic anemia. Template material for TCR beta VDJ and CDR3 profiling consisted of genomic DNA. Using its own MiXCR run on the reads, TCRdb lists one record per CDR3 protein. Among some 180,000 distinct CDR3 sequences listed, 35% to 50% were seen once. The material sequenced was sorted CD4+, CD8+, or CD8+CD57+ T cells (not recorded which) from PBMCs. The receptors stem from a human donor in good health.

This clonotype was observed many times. CDR3: CATSRGLGVVQPQHF. CDR3 nucleotides: TGTGCCACCAGCAGGGGTTTGGGGGTGGTGCAGCCCCAGCATTTT. The rearrangement links TRBV15 to TRBJ1-5, with D tentatively TRBD1 (5 bases). CDR1 and CDR2 from the germline V gene are LNHNV and YYDKDF (reference sequence). Trimming removed 3 bases from V and 7 bases from J, with 16 bases in between. The CDR3 consists of 15 residues.

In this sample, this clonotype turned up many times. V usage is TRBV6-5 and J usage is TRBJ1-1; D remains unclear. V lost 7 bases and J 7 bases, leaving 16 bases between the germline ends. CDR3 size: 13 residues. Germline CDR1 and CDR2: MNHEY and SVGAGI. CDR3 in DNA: TGTGCCAGCACCCCTGGCCCCCCACTTGAAGCTTTCTTT. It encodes CASTPGPPLEAFF.

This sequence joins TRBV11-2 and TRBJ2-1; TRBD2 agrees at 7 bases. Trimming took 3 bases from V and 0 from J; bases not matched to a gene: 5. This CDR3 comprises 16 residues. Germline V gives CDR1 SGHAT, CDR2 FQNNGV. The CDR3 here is CASSFLAVSSYNEQFF. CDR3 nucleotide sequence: TGTGCCAGCAGCTTCCTAGCGGTTAGCTCCTACAATGAGCAGTTCTTC. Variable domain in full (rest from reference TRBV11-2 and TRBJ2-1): EAGVAQSPRYKIIEKRQSVAFWCNPISGHATLYWYQQILGQGPKLLIQFQNNGVVDDSQLPKDRFSAERLKGVDSTLKIQPAKLEDSAVYLCASSFLAVSSYNEQFFGPGTRLTVL.